These 16 T cell receptor beta chains were sequenced from one sample in a study of OX40 agonist ivuxolimab in advanced cancers. Profiling relied on immunoSEQ multiplex PCR, and the TCRdb table lists in-frame clones only, not all of them. Among 70,000 to 95,000 clones listed, around 94% were seen once. The sample was CD4+ or CD8+ T cells sorted from blood, taken in a trial of the OX40 agonist ivuxolimab. The receptors were sampled from an adult with an advanced solid tumor such as melanoma, head and neck, liver or kidney cancer.

This clone was detected only once. The chain has TRBV6-5 and TRBJ2-1; weak D call: TRBD2 (5 bases). V was trimmed by 5 bases and J by 6 bases, leaving 14 bases between them. In germline, CDR1 is MNHEY, CDR2 SVGAGI. This CDR3 contains 14 residues. As DNA, the CDR3 is TGTGCCAGCAGTCCGGACTGGCCGGTCAATGAGCAGTTCTTC. This translates into CASSPDWPVNEQFF.

The genes are TRBV10-1 and TRBJ2-1; D is possibly TRBD1 (6 bases). Deletions cut 2 bases from V and 7 bases from J, with 18 bases between. Germline loops: CDR1 WNHNN, CDR2 SYGVQD (reference sequence). The length of the CDR3 is 16 residues. CDR3 region: CASSEGWGLQENEQFF. CDR3 bases: TGCGCCAGCAGTGAGGGGTGGGGGCTGCAGGAAAATGAGCAGTTCTTC.

The gene calls are TRBV29-1 and TRBJ2-2; a possible D gene is TRBD1 (5 bases). The germline gives CDR1 SQVTM, CDR2 ANQGSEA. There are 15 residues in the CDR3. The germline V and J ends were trimmed by 3 bases and 1 base, with 12 bases remaining between them. The chain's CDR3 is CSVDLGQGNTGELFF. The CDR3 DNA follows: TGCAGCGTTGATTTGGGGCAGGGGAACACCGGGGAGCTGTTTTTT.

Here the CDR3 DNA reads TGTGCCAGTAGTACCCCGGGACTAGCGTTCTCCTACAATGAGCAGTTCTTC. Protein sequence: CASSTPGLAFSYNEQFF. V is TRBV19 and J is TRBJ2-1; 10 positions agree with TRBD2. The junction had 6 bases not matched to a gene; V was cut back by 4 bases and J by 0 bases. The CDR3 runs 17 residues. CDR1 and CDR2 (germline): LNHDA, SQIVND (reference sequence).

This clone turned up a few times. This chain uses TRBV6-5 with TRBJ2-7; perhaps TRBD1 as D (6 bases). V lost 0 bases and J 1 base, leaving 10 bases between the germline ends. This CDR3 contains 15 residues. The germline V gene encodes CDR1 MNHEY and CDR2 SVGAGI. The CDR3 reads CASSYSRQESYEQYF. The CDR3 nucleotides read TGTGCCAGCAGTTACTCTCGACAGGAGTCCTACGAGCAGTACTTC.

The chain recombines TRBV7-6 with TRBJ2-1; 9 bases line up with TRBD1. The CDR3 has 13 residues. Germline V gives CDR1 SGHVS, CDR2 FNYEAQ. J lost 10 bases, V lost 1 base, and 2 bases had no gene match. CDR3 region: CASSLVTGGEQFF. CDR3 nucleotide sequence: TGTGCCAGCAGCTTAGTTACAGGGGGCGAGCAGTTCTTC. Looking up the rest from reference TRBV7-6 and TRBJ2-1 gives the full variable domain: GAGVSQSPRYKVTKRGQDVALRCDPISGHVSLYWYRQALGQGPEFLTYFNYEAQQDKSGLPNDRFSAERPEGSISTLTIQRTEQRDSAMYRCASSLVTGGEQFFGPGTRLTVL.

The V gene is TRBV7-9, the J gene TRBJ1-2; D perhaps matches TRBD1 (5 bases). Germline V gene lookup returns CDR1 SEHNR and CDR2 FQNEAQ (reference sequence). Trimming removed 6 bases from V and 4 bases from J, with 18 bases in between. The CDR3 extends over 15 amino acids. The CDR3 nucleotides read TGTGCCAGCAGTTACAGAGGGGAAAACATCTATGGCTACACCTTC. Translating gives CASSYRGENIYGYTF. The whole variable domain, filled in from reference TRBV7-9 and TRBJ1-2, reads DTGVSQNPRHKITKRGQNVTFRCDPISEHNRLYWYRQTLGQGPEFLTYFQNEAQLEKSRLLSDRFSAERPKGSFSTLEIQRTEQGDSAMYLCASSYRGENIYGYTFGSGTRLTVV.

The gene calls are TRBV5-6 and TRBJ2-3; 7 bases fit TRBD2. CDR3 length: 14 amino acids. Germline CDR1 and CDR2: SGHDT and YYEEEE. Trimming removed 3 bases from V and 1 base from J; junction bases left unmatched: 2. The CDR3 DNA follows: TGTGCCAGCAGCTATGCGGGAGGCACAGATACGCAGTATTTT. This translates into CASSYAGGTDTQYF.

The chain links TRBV10-3 to TRBJ2-3; the D is unclear. This CDR3 has 12 residues. Germline V CDR1 and CDR2: ENHRY, SYGVKD. V was trimmed by 3 bases and J by 5 bases, leaving 6 bases between them. Written as DNA, the CDR3 is TGTGCCATCAGTGAATTGGGAGATACGCAGTATTTT. Protein: CAISELGDTQYF.

CDR3 loop: CASSLVVNNEKLFF. DNA of the CDR3: TGTGCCAGCAGCTTAGTAGTAAATAATGAAAAACTGTTTTTT. The V call is TRBV7-9, the J call TRBJ1-4, with D hard to call. The CDR3 spans 14 residues. Germline CDR1 is SEHNR and CDR2 is FQNEAQ (reference sequence). Between the trimmed V and J ends, which lost 1 base and 4 bases, there was a span of 7 bases. Variable domain in full (rest from reference TRBV7-9 and TRBJ1-4): DTGVSQNPRHKITKRGQNVTFRCDPISEHNRLYWYRQTLGQGPEFLTYFQNEAQLEKSRLLSDRFSAERPKGSFSTLEIQRTEQGDSAMYLCASSLVVNNEKLFFGSGTQLSVL.

Only one count was recorded for this clone. The chain has TRBV28 and TRBJ1-2; TRBD1 matches at 7 bases. Germline-derived CDR1 and CDR2 are MDHEN and SYDVKM. The CDR3 totals 13 residues. V shed 7 bases and J 4 bases; nucleotides not matched to a gene: 6. The CDR3 region is CASIPGQTYGYTF. The CDR3 DNA reads as TGTGCCAGCATTCCGGGACAGACCTATGGCTACACCTTC.

The chain is built from TRBV7-3 and TRBJ2-2; D gene uncertain. V was trimmed by 1 base and J by 5 bases, leaving 2 bases between them. Germline CDR1 and CDR2: SGHTA and FQGTGA. The CDR3 has 12 residues. DNA of the CDR3: TGTGCCAGCAGCTTAATGACCGGGGAGCTGTTTTTT. Protein sequence: CASSLMTGELFF. The variable domain in full, with the rest retrieved from reference TRBV7-3 and TRBJ2-2, is GAGVSQTPSNKVTEKGKYVELRCDPISGHTALYWYRQSLGQGPEFLIYFQGTGAADDSGLPNDRFFAVRPEGSVSTLKIQRTERGDSAVYLCASSLMTGELFFGEGSRLTVL.

V usage is TRBV6-5 and J usage is TRBJ2-2; D uncertain. V was cut by 2 bases and J by 8 bases, with 15 bases left in between. The CDR3 loop spans 15 amino acids. Germline lookup yields CDR1 MNHEY and CDR2 SVGAGI. The CDR3 loop reads CASSYTPTTGGELFF. The CDR3 bases are TGTGCCAGCAGTTACACCCCGACGACGGGTGGGGAGCTGTTTTTT.

This clone was seen a single time. The chain has TRBV29-1 and TRBJ1-1, with D maybe TRBD1 (6 bases). The CDR3 spans 17 residues. CDR1 is SQVTM and CDR2 is ANQGSEA in the germline V gene. V was shortened by 3 bases and J by 4 bases, with 24 bases between the two germline ends. The CDR3 reads CSVDFSGQRLGGTEAFF. The CDR3, as DNA: TGCAGCGTTGATTTTTCAGGACAGCGCCTTGGGGGCACTGAAGCTTTCTTT.

This chain joins TRBV19 and TRBJ1-1, with 8 bases matching TRBD1. Looked up from germline, CDR1 is LNHDA and CDR2 is SQIVND (reference sequence). The length of the CDR3 is 17 residues. V gave up 4 bases and J gave up 1 base; unmatched junction bases: 11. CDR3 nucleotides: TGTGCCAGTAGTACAACCTTTATGACAGGGGCGAACACTGAAGCTTTCTTT. It translates to CASSTTFMTGANTEAFF.

The V call is TRBV27, the J call TRBJ2-5; 7 bases align to TRBD2. From germline, CDR1 is MNHEY and CDR2 SMNVEV (reference sequence). Trimming took 2 bases from V and 2 from J; bases not matched to a gene: 11. The CDR3 has 17 residues. The CDR3 sequence: CASSLGSGLAAQETQYF. CDR3 bases: TGTGCCAGCAGTTTAGGCTCCGGGCTAGCGGCACAAGAGACCCAGTACTTC.